This T cell receptor (beta chain) was found in a study of blood T cell repertoires in COVID-19. Turning to the study itself: Donors in the United States, Italy and Spain gave samples during acute or convalescent COVID-19. From T cells, B-cell-depleted T cells, or PBMCs came the material, which was cDNA or gDNA.

In the original workflow: Amplified reference gene primers provided the basis for estimating nucleated cell counts. Only in-frame clones appear in the TCRdb table, and some are missing; sequencing was by immunoSEQ multiplex PCR. V and J calls plus clone size are reproduced from that table; the DNA served to infer D and trimming. This table holds about 440,000 clones, 85% to 90% found once. The CDR3 contains 14 residues. V shed 3 bases and J shed 4 bases, with 13 bases lying between them. Germline V lookup: CDR1 MGHRA, CDR2 YSYEKL. The clonotype was recovered from a woman between 25 and 40 years old with acute or convalescent COVID-19. Material for sequencing was peripheral blood. The chain employs TRBV4-1 and TRBJ2-7; perhaps TRBD2 as D (6 bases). The CDR3 coding sequence is TGCGCCAGCAGCCATAAGACGGAGGGTTACGAGCAGTACTTC. Translating gives CASSHKTEGYEQYF.